This TCR beta chain was identified in a study of PD-1 blockade in classical Hodgkin lymphoma. Relapses following autologous stem cell transplantation were seen in all patients, with brentuximab vedotin exposure varying. The repertoire was sequenced with immunoSEQ multiplex PCR; TCRdb's copy has only in-frame clones and lacks some. The top ten hold approximately 35% of the sample, which has some 12,000 clones, around 74% seen once. The germline V and J ends were trimmed by 0 bases and 0 bases, with 9 bases remaining between them. The length of the CDR3 is 15 residues. Germline V lookup: CDR1 MNHNY, CDR2 SVGAGI (reference sequence).

The starting material was peripheral blood mononuclear cells (PBMCs), obtained at baseline. The chain carries TRBV6-6 and TRBJ2-7; the D gene is possibly TRBD1 (5 bases). The receptor was derived from a human donor with classical Hodgkin lymphoma. The CDR3 coding sequence is TGTGCCAGCAGTTACTCCGACAGCAGCTCCTACGAGCAGTACTTC. Protein sequence: CASSYSDSSSYEQYF.